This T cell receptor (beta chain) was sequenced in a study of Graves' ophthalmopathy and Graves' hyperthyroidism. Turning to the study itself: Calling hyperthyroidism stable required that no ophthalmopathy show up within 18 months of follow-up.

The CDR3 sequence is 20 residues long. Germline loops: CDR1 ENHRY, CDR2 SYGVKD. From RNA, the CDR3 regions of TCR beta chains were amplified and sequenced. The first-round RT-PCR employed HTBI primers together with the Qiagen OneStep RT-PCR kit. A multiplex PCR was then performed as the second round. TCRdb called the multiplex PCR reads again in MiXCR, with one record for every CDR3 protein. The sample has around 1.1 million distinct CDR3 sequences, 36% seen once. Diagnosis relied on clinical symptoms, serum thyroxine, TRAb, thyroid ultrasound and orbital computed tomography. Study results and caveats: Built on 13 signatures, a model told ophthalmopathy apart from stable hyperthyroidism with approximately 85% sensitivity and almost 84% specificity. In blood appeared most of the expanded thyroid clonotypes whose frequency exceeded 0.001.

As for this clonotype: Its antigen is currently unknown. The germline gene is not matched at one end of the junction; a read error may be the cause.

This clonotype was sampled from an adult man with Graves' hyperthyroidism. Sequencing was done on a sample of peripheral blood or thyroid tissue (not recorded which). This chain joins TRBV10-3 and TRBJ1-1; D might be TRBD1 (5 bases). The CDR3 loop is CASSYGYGVEDTSEETEAFF. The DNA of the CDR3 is TGTGCCAGCAGTTACGGGTACGGTGTAGAGGACACCTCGGAAGAGACTGAAGCTTTCTTT.